This T cell receptor beta chain is drawn from a study of shared clonotypes between healthy human individuals (dated by TCRdb to 2018 to 2020). Describing the broader study: The cohort comprised two women and three men aged 18 to 49 years. Per donor, three plates each were used for CD4 naive and CD4 memory, two for CD8 naive, and one for CD8 memory. The study deeply sequenced blood TCR repertoires of five healthy adults to estimate repertoire size and the extent of clonotype sharing between individuals. Different laboratories and diverse techniques were used to prepare libraries and sequence TCR repertoires, to increase sequencing depth and limit assay-specific biases. Per donor, leukapheresis produced somewhere between about 0.94 and 9.5 billion PBMCs.

Study-wide conclusions, independent of this receptor: Rarefaction of sorted-subset datasets indicated incomplete sequencing despite the large sequencing depth. The genetic and exposure-history diversity represented was limited by the small number of donors. Estimated clonotype richness was generally larger for naive than for memory subsets. Based on pairwise subsampling, the degree of clonotype sharing among donors was expected to be affected by sequencing depth. When a handful of donors were compared, the shared fraction of clonotypes was around 5% for naive CD4, roughly 3.4% for naive CD8, roughly 2.3% for memory CD4, and roughly 0.43% for memory CD8. Higher generation probabilities were observed for clonotypes shared by all four sorted-subset donors than for non-shared clonotypes. Sampling was limited to blood, and TCR repertoires in tissue likely differ from TCR repertoires in blood.

Healthy HIV-negative adults with no recently reported acute infections or vaccinations were included as donors. Only Caucasian adults living in Nashville, Tennessee, USA were represented among the donors. Magnetic negative selection was used to enrich CD4+ T cells, after which naive cells were positively selected on CD45RA and the negative fraction became the memory subset. Blood was obtained by leukapheresis, after which PBMCs were separated by Ficoll-Histopaque density gradient centrifugation and cryopreserved in liquid nitrogen vapor phase. Purity and quantity of every magnetically sorted T cell population were checked by analytical flow cytometry. From each sorted fraction, genomic DNA was isolated and quantified by UV absorbance on a Nanodrop 2000c. For this clone: Its target antigen remains unknown. Base qualities are not at hand, and no much larger clone is one base apart.

Using the deep immunoSEQ assay, TCR CDR3 regions were amplified from genomic DNA by multiplex PCR. For each cell subset, the extracted genomic DNA was distributed evenly across all wells of several immunoSEQ 96-well plates, and each plate served as one replicate. For sorted subsets, around 200 ng genomic DNA, equal to about 30,000 T cell genomes, was loaded into each replicate PCR. Purified libraries were measured with a Qubit 3.0 fluorometer, size-checked on a Bioanalyzer 2100, and measured again with the KAPA Library Quantification kit. Each immunoSEQ 96-well plate was sequenced on its own single-read 150-cycle Illumina NextSeq 550 flow cell. The authors' analysis ran thus. The immunoSEQ output contained only junctional sequences without quality scores, so filtering could not match that applied to full-length reads. To assign V/J genes and CDR3, sequences were annotated using PyIR, a Python wrapper for IgBLAST v1.9, with IMGT germline references. Reads with weak V/J assignments (E-value above 1e-6), missing CDR3, stop codons, out-of-frame junctions, or ambiguous translated residues were removed. A V3J clonotype was defined by an identical inferred V gene, J gene, and CDR3 amino acid sequence. The percentage overlap between two repertoires was calculated by dividing the number of shared unique clonotypes by the size of the smaller repertoire. Repertoire richness was assessed with RTK rarefaction, the Chao1 estimator, and Recon v2.1 estimates of unobserved clonotypes. OLGA was used to compute generation probabilities for all TCRbeta clonotypes that the gDNA method yielded from four donors. Drawn from immuneACCESS, this table holds only the in-frame rearrangements with V and J called that TCRdb kept. Clones are partly lost; checked studies trace under half to an unresolved V gene and leave the rest unexplained. V, J and clone size are those of that table, while D and trimming were read from the DNA. The sample data list just over 2,000,000 clones, and around 95% of these were observed just once. The leading ten clones occupy 0.1% to 0.15% of the sample.

A distance of 13 bases separates the germline ends of V and J, which lose 1 base and 3 bases respectively. The CDR3 contains 15 residues, cysteine and phenylalanine counted. The entry retains the CDR3 DNA only, 45 bases that are in frame from base 1. In the germline V gene, CDR1 corresponds to SGHRS and CDR2 to YFSETQ. The chain is encoded by TRBV5-1 joined to TRBJ2-5; the best D guess is TRBD2, with 6 bases matching. The TCR originated in a young man in good health. The sample comprised naive CD4+ T cells sorted from blood. In light of the paper, this sample's cell subset or site label describes: CD45RA+ positively selected. Read as DNA, the sequence is TGCGCCAGCAGCTTGTTGGGGAGGTGGGAAGAGACCCAGTACTTC. This encodes CASSLLGRWEETQYF.